The 12 T cell receptor beta chains listed next were all sequenced from one sample in a study of tissue T cells after allogeneic stem cell transplantation. Produced via immunoSEQ multiplex PCR; TCRdb's table is partial and in-frame only. Among several thousand clones listed, approximately 59% were seen once. This sample comprised tissue from the jejunum, obtained at autopsy. Every receptor here comes from a male donor older than 55 with lung cancer.

The chain is built from TRBV9 and TRBJ1-4, with 8 bases identical to TRBD1. Germline V gene data show CDR1 as SGDLS and CDR2 as YYNGEE. The CDR3 has 14 residues. The junction had 6 bases not matched to a gene; V was cut back by 4 bases and J by 7 bases. The CDR3 here is CASSPGGSSEKLFF. The CDR3 bases are TGTGCCAGCAGCCCAGGGGGCAGTAGTGAAAAACTGTTTTTT.

V is TRBV14 and J is TRBJ2-1; TRBD2 matches at 9 bases. Looked up from germline, CDR1 is SGHDN and CDR2 is FVKESK. V trimming: 2 bases; J trimming: 7 bases; junction bases outside the gene matches: 12. This CDR3 contains 17 residues. This CDR3 is CASSQRDQRGARNEQFF. The CDR3 nucleotides read TGTGCCAGCAGCCAAAGGGACCAGCGGGGGGCCAGGAATGAGCAGTTCTTC.

CDR3: CASSLQTGTKDTQYF. CDR3 bases: TGTGCCAGCTCCCTACAGACAGGGACTAAAGATACGCAGTATTTT. This sequence joins TRBV18 and TRBJ2-3; D may be TRBD1 or TRBD2 (7 bases each). With 6 bases removed from V and 5 bases from J, the gap between germline ends came to 18 bases. This CDR3 is 15 amino acids long. From germline, CDR1 is KGHSH and CDR2 LQKENI.

The table lists this clone with a count of one. The CDR3 bases are TGTGCCAGCAGGGCCGTGAACACCGGGGAGCTGTTTTTT. It yields the protein CASRAVNTGELFF. The V call is TRBV2, the J call TRBJ2-2; D gene ambiguous. The V end was cut by 6 bases, the J end by 1 base, with 6 bases between. Germline V gene lookup returns CDR1 SNHLY and CDR2 FYNNEI. The CDR3 runs 13 residues. The entire variable domain, with the rest obtained from reference TRBV2 and TRBJ2-2, is as follows: EPEVTQTPSHQVTQMGQEVILRCVPISNHLYFYWYRQILGQKVEFLVSFYNNEISEKSEIFDDQFSVERPDGSNFTLKIRSTKLEDSAMYFCASRAVNTGELFFGEGSRLTVL.

The V gene is TRBV19, the J gene TRBJ1-5; no definite D call. V lost 2 bases, J lost 5 bases, and 4 bases lay in between. The germline gives CDR1 LNHDA, CDR2 SQIVND (reference sequence). The CDR3 totals 12 residues. CDR3 residues: CASSIKDQPQHF. The CDR3 DNA is TGTGCCAGTAGTATAAAAGATCAGCCCCAGCATTTT. Using reference TRBV19 and TRBJ1-5 for the parts outside the CDR3, the full variable domain is DGGITQSPKYLFRKEGQNVTLSCEQNLNHDAMYWYRQDPGQGLRLIYYSQIVNDFQKGDIAEGYSVSREKKESFPLTVTSAQKNPTAFYLCASSIKDQPQHFGDGTRLSIL.

This rearrangement joins TRBV5-1 to TRBJ2-1, with 12 bases fitting TRBD2. V shed 2 bases, J shed 6 bases, and the junction held 6 bases outside the gene matches. This CDR3 contains 16 residues. CDR1 and CDR2 (germline): SGHRS, YFSETQ. CDR3 DNA sequence: TGCGCCAGCAGCTTTCCGACTAGCGGGAGCCCCAATGAGCAGTTCTTC. Encoded protein: CASSFPTSGSPNEQFF.

The V call is TRBV7-8, the J call TRBJ2-5; the D is unclear. Trimming left V 1 base short and J 1 base short, with 7 bases between. The CDR3 has 14 residues. CDR1 is SGHVS, CDR2 FQNEAQ, per germline. This CDR3 reads CASSLVHRQETQYF. The CDR3, as DNA: TGTGCCAGCAGCTTAGTGCACCGCCAAGAGACCCAGTACTTC.

The chain has TRBV11-2 and TRBJ1-1; no clear D. In germline, CDR1 is SGHAT, CDR2 FQNNGV. V was trimmed by 5 bases and J by 1 base, leaving 11 bases between them. The CDR3 has 14 amino acids. The DNA for the CDR3 is TGTGCCAGCAGCCCCCGGGCAGGGAACACTGAAGCTTTCTTT. It is translated as CASSPRAGNTEAFF.

This clone occurred a few times. The genes are TRBV9 and TRBJ1-1; no clear D. The CDR3 loop spans 13 amino acids. The germline V gene has CDR1 SGDLS and CDR2 YYNGEE. Between the trimmed V and J ends, which lost 3 bases and 0 bases, there was a span of 6 bases. The CDR3 nucleotides are TGTGCCAGCAGCGCCGGATTGAACACTGAAGCTTTCTTT. Its protein product is CASSAGLNTEAFF. Together with reference TRBV9 and TRBJ1-1, the CDR3 gives the full variable domain: DSGVTQTPKHLITATGQRVTLRCSPRSGDLSVYWYQQSLDQGLQFLIQYYNGEERAKGNILERFSAQQFPDLHSELNLSSLELGDSALYFCASSAGLNTEAFFGQGTRLTVV.

CDR3 DNA: TGCAGCGTTCGACACGGCGGCAATCAGCCCCAGCATTTT. It codes for CSVRHGGNQPQHF. This chain uses TRBV29-1 with TRBJ1-5; D not resolved. CDR1 and CDR2 (germline): SQVTM, ANQGSEA. Trimming stripped 5 bases from V and 2 bases from J, with 10 bases between. This CDR3 spans 13 amino acids.

This chain connects TRBV2 to TRBJ1-5, with a possible D match to TRBD1 (6 bases). Trimming took off 4 bases at V and 6 bases at J, with 10 bases between the two ends. From germline, CDR1 is SNHLY and CDR2 FYNNEI. CDR3 length: 13 amino acids. The CDR3 DNA sequence: TGTGCCAGCAGTGCGCGAGGGGGTCAGCCCCAGCATTTT. It yields the protein CASSARGGQPQHF.

The chain uses TRBV23-1 and TRBJ2-7, with D uncertain. TRBV23-1 is an ORF; its function is uncertain. The CDR3 totals 13 residues. Trimming removed 5 bases at V and 4 bases at J, with 12 bases between. The CDR3 DNA reads as TGCGCCAGCAGTATTAGTAGGACGTACGAGCAGTACTTC. Residues: CASSISRTYEQYF.